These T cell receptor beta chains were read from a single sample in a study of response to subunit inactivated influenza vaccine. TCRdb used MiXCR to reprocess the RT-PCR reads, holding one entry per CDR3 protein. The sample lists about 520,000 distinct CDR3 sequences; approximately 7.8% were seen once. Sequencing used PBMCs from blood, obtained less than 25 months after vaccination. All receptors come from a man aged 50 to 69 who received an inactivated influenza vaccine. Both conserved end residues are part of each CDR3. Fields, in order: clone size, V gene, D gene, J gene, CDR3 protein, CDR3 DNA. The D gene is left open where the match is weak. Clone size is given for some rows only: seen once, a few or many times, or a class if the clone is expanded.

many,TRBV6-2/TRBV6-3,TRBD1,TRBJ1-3,CASGTGSGNTIYF,TGTGCCAGCGGGACAGGCTCTGGAAACACCATATATTTT
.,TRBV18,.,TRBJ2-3,CASSPPRSERTESTDTQYF,TGTGCCAGCTCACCGCCGCGCTCCGAGAGGACAGAGAGCACAGATACGCAGTATTTT
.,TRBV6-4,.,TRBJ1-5,CASRGERQPQHF,TGTGCCAGCAGGGGGGAGCGTCAGCCCCAGCATTTT
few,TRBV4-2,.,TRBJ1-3,CASSQVGRPSGNTIYF,TGTGCCAGCAGCCAAGTTGGACGGCCCTCTGGAAACACCATATATTTT
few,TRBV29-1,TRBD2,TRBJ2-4,CSARGGANIQYF,TGCAGCGCCCGGGGGGGGGCGAACATTCAGTACTTC
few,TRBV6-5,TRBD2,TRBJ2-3,CASSYHPAGVGTDTQYF,TGTGCCAGCAGTTACCATCCAGCGGGAGTTGGTACAGATACGCAGTATTTT
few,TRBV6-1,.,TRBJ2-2,CASRTEGGITGELFF,TGTGCCAGCAGAACGGAGGGGGGGATCACCGGGGAGCTGTTTTTT
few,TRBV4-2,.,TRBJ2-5,CASSRQKTAKETQYF,TGTGCCAGCAGCCGACAAAAGACAGCTAAAGAGACCCAGTACTTC
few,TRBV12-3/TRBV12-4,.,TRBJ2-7,CASSFGDMGYEQYF,TGTGCCAGCAGTTTCGGCGATATGGGCTACGAGCAGTACTTC
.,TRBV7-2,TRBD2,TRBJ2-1,CASIRGGRARNEQFF,TGTGCCAGCATCCGGGGCGGGAGGGCGAGAAATGAGCAGTTCTTC
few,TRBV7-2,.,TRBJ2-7,CASSRDRAQAIYEQYF,TGTGCCAGCAGCAGAGACCGGGCCCAGGCCATCTACGAGCAGTACTTC
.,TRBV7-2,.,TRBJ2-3,CASSSQSADTQYF,TGTGCCAGCAGCTCTCAGAGTGCGGATACGCAGTATTTT
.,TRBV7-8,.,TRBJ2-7,CASSLNGPYEQYF,TGTGCCAGCAGCTTAAACGGACCCTACGAGCAGTACTTC
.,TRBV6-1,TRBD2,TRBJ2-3,CASTSGLAGGPGDTQYF,TGTGCCAGCACCTCTGGGCTAGCGGGGGGGCCTGGAGATACGCAGTATTTT
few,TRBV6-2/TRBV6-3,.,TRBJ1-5,CASSTHRFQNQPQHF,TGTGCCAGCAGCACTCACAGGTTCCAAAATCAGCCCCAGCATTTT
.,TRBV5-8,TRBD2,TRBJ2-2,CASSLELAGGWNTGELFF,TGTGCCAGCAGCTTGGAGCTAGCGGGAGGTTGGAACACCGGGGAGCTGTTTTTT
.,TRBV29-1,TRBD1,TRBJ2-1,CSVGTGGWNEQFF,TGCAGCGTTGGGACAGGGGGCTGGAATGAGCAGTTCTTC
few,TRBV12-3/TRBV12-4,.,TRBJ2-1,CASSPRGGANEQFF,TGTGCCAGCAGCCCCCGAGGGGGGGCCAATGAGCAGTTCTTC
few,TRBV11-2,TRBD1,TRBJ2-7,CASSTGQLAYEQYF,TGTGCCAGCAGCACGGGACAGCTAGCCTACGAGCAGTACTTC
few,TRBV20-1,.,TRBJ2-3,CSASDGASTDTQYF,TGCAGTGCTAGTGACGGTGCTAGCACAGATACGCAGTATTTT
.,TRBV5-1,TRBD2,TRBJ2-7,CASSLDWTSGYEQYF,TGCGCCAGCAGCTTGGACTGGACTAGCGGTTACGAGCAGTACTTC
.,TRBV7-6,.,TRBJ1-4,CASSQRSTNEKLFF,TGTGCCAGCAGTCAACGATCAACTAATGAAAAACTGTTTTTT
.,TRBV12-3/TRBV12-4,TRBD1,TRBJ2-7,CASSDRGTGRYEQYF,TGTGCCAGCAGTGACAGAGGGACAGGGAGATACGAGCAGTACTTC
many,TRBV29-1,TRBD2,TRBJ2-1,CSVVALAVYNEQFF,TGCAGCGTTGTTGCCCTAGCGGTGTACAATGAGCAGTTCTTC
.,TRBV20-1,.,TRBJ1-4,CSAREGNEKLFF,TGCAGTGCTCGCGAGGGAAATGAAAAACTGTTTTTT
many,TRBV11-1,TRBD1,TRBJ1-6,CASSWDGQGNSPLHF,TGTGCCAGCAGCTGGGATGGACAGGGTAATTCACCCCTCCACTTT
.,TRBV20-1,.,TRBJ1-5,CSDPDHQPQHF,TGCAGTGACCCGGACCATCAGCCCCAGCATTTT
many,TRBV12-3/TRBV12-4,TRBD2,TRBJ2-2,CASSYTRREGNTGELFF,TGTGCCAGCAGTTATACCAGACGGGAGGGAAACACCGGGGAGCTGTTTTTT
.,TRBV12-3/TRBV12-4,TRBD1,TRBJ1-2,CASSLRLRDRFYGYTF,TGTGCCAGCAGTTTACGCCTTCGGGACAGATTCTATGGCTACACCTTC
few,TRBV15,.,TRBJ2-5,CATTPGALGGETQYF,TGTGCCACCACTCCAGGGGCCCTGGGAGGAGAGACCCAGTACTTC